Listed below are T cell receptor beta chains from one sample, sequenced in a study of T cells in localized non-small cell lung cancer. Libraries were prepared by immunoSEQ multiplex PCR; TCRdb keeps only in-frame clonotypes and omits some of them. This sample has some 53,000 clones, with about nine tenths found just once. The sequencing here drew on peripheral blood, taken before any cancer treatment. All receptors come from a male donor aged 60 or over with stage III squamous cell lung carcinoma. Both conserved end residues are part of each CDR3.

J: TRBJ2-2
V: TRBV1
CDR3: CTSSQDFIGGREDTGELFF

J: TRBJ2-7
V: TRBV7-2
CDR3: CASSFWDSPYEQYF

J: TRBJ1-2
V: TRBV5-5
CDR3: CASSLAGTQPLGYTF

J: TRBJ1-2
V: TRBV5-1
CDR3: CASSPAGPDRVSSYGYTF

J: TRBJ2-1
V: TRBV20-1
CDR3: CSARTSNEQFF

J: TRBJ1-3
V: TRBV5-1
CDR3: CASSPGGNTIYF

J: TRBJ2-1
V: TRBV4-2
CDR3: CASSQYIRGRDEQFF

J: TRBJ2-3
V: TRBV28
CDR3: CASSLAGGTTDTQYF

J: TRBJ1-1
V: TRBV4-1
CDR3: CASRGRMNTEAFF

J: TRBJ2-1
V: TRBV9
CDR3: CASSVAYPNGLEQFF

J: TRBJ2-5
V: TRBV29-1
CDR3: CSTGQGGRETQYF

J: TRBJ2-7
V: TRBV19
CDR3: CASSTSTEGEQYF

J: TRBJ1-1
V: TRBV9
CDR3: CASSVGSGAAEAFF